Listed below are T cell receptor beta chains from one sample, sequenced in a study of HIV-infected patients and healthy controls. TCRdb re-analysed the 5' RACE reads in MiXCR, keeping a single row per CDR3 protein. Of around 20,000 distinct CDR3 sequences in the sample, approximately 19% were seen once. The specimen sequenced was CD8+ T cells from blood. The receptor source for this set is a human donor in good health. CDR3s include the opening cysteine and the closing phenylalanine or tryptophan. The D gene is left open where the match is weak. Part of the rows lack a size; the others show once, few, many or a class for expanded clones.

D gene	clone size	V gene	J gene	CDR3 protein	CDR3 DNA
NA	many	TRBV5-1	TRBJ1-1	CASGWGYTEAFF	TGCGCCAGCGGTTGGGGATACACTGAAGCTTTCTTT
NA	many	TRBV5-5	TRBJ2-5	CASSAGGMAQYF	TGTGCCAGCAGCGCCGGCGGCATGGCCCAGTACTTC
NA	many	TRBV12-3/TRBV12-4	TRBJ2-7	CASTLGTPSNEQYF	TGTGCCAGCACTTTAGGAACCCCCTCCAACGAGCAGTACTTC
NA	many	TRBV6-6	TRBJ1-3	CATVTVLSGNTIYF	TGTGCCACCGTGACAGTGCTCTCTGGAAACACCATATATTTT
NA	many	TRBV12-3/TRBV12-4	TRBJ2-7	CASSLTGAPYEQYF	TGTGCCAGCAGTTTGACAGGAGCCCCCTACGAGCAGTACTTC
NA	NA	TRBV3-1	TRBJ1-2	CASSQDSDGPVLYGYTF	TGTGCCAGCAGCCAAGATTCGGACGGACCAGTCCTCTATGGCTACACCTTC
NA	medium-sized	TRBV4-1	TRBJ1-5	CASSQVEAGNQPQHF	TGCGCCAGCAGCCAGGTCGAGGCAGGCAATCAGCCCCAGCATTTT
TRBD1	NA	TRBV5-5	TRBJ2-7	CASSVRDSSYEQYF	TGTGCCAGCAGCGTCCGGGACAGCTCCTACGAGCAGTACTTC
TRBD1	many	TRBV29-1	TRBJ1-5	CSVERHRDRDSNQPQHF	TGCAGCGTTGAACGCCACCGGGACAGGGATAGCAATCAGCCCCAGCATTTT
NA	NA	TRBV11-2	TRBJ2-2	CASSLDHGAPNTGELFF	TGTGCCAGCAGCTTAGATCATGGCGCCCCGAACACCGGGGAGCTGTTTTTT
NA	once	TRBV6-2/TRBV6-3	TRBJ1-1	CASSSLPLGHQRQNTEAFF	TGTGCCAGCAGTTCATTACCCTTGGGACACCAAAGGCAAAACACTGAAGCTTTCTTT
NA	few	TRBV19	TRBJ1-2	CASSIGGRLTGYTF	TGTGCCAGTAGTATTGGGGGTCGCCTGACCGGCTACACCTTC
NA	many	TRBV9	TRBJ2-3	CASSVGGRAFTDTQYF	TGTGCCAGCAGCGTAGGCGGCAGGGCTTTCACAGATACGCAGTATTTT
TRBD1	many	TRBV3-1	TRBJ2-4	CASSQVLFGTGAKNIQYF	TGTGCCAGCAGCCAAGTCCTCTTCGGGACAGGGGCCAAAAACATTCAGTACTTC
NA	many	TRBV21-1	TRBJ1-1	CASSKEESGNTEAFF	TGTGCCAGCAGCAAAGAGGAGAGCGGGAACACTGAAGCTTTCTTT
TRBD1	many	TRBV24-1	TRBJ2-1	CATSDPPGQAGDEQFF	TGTGCCACCAGTGACCCACCTGGACAGGCCGGGGATGAGCAGTTCTTC
NA	NA	TRBV12-3/TRBV12-4	TRBJ2-1	CASSFGPGNEQFF	TGTGCCAGCAGTTTTGGGCCTGGCAATGAGCAGTTCTTC
TRBD2	few	TRBV27	TRBJ2-7	CASRIAGGYDYEQYF	TGTGCCAGCAGGATAGCGGGAGGATACGACTACGAGCAGTACTTC
TRBD1	many	TRBV24-1	TRBJ2-2	CATSGTGDTGELFF	TGTGCCACCAGTGGGACAGGGGACACCGGGGAGCTGTTTTTT
NA	NA	TRBV6-6	TRBJ2-1	CASSYSKGTYNEQFF	TGTGCCAGCAGTTACTCCAAGGGCACCTACAATGAGCAGTTCTTC
NA	NA	TRBV5-1	TRBJ2-7	CASRGGNPAPYEQYF	TGCGCCAGCAGAGGAGGGAACCCCGCTCCCTACGAGCAGTACTTC
TRBD1	many	TRBV11-3	TRBJ1-2	CASSFRGNYGYTF	TGTGCCAGCAGCTTCAGGGGGAACTATGGCTACACCTTC
NA	medium-sized	TRBV27	TRBJ2-1	CASSPQGDFNEQFF	TGTGCCAGCAGTCCCCAAGGGGACTTCAATGAGCAGTTCTTC
NA	NA	TRBV10-3	TRBJ2-2	CAISEGAIANTGELFF	TGTGCCATCAGTGAGGGGGCAATCGCGAACACCGGGGAGCTGTTTTTT
NA	NA	TRBV12-3/TRBV12-4	TRBJ1-1	CATESRVPEAFF	TGTGCCACCGAATCCAGGGTCCCTGAAGCTTTCTTT
TRBD2	NA	TRBV12-3/TRBV12-4	TRBJ2-5	CASSLTLAGGRMETQYF	TGTGCCAGCAGTTTAACACTAGCGGGAGGACGGATGGAGACCCAGTACTTC
TRBD1	NA	TRBV3-1	TRBJ2-7	CASSRSGQGYHEQYF	TGTGCCAGCAGCCGCTCGGGACAGGGGTACCACGAGCAGTACTTC
TRBD2	NA	TRBV7-9	TRBJ2-7	CASSRTTGGSVSYEQYF	TGTGCCAGCAGCCGAACGACGGGGGGTAGTGTGTCCTACGAGCAGTACTTC
NA	NA	TRBV20-1	TRBJ2-7	CSAFSGYEQYF	TGCAGTGCATTCTCGGGGTACGAGCAGTACTTC
TRBD1	many	TRBV4-3	TRBJ1-1	CASSQDSRDRGRGTEAFF	TGCGCCAGCAGCCAAGATTCACGGGACAGGGGTAGGGGCACTGAAGCTTTCTTT
TRBD1	NA	TRBV29-1	TRBJ2-7	CSVLAQGAQSNFHYEQYF	TGCAGCGTTTTGGCTCAGGGGGCGCAAAGCAATTTCCACTACGAGCAGTACTTC
NA	NA	TRBV14	TRBJ1-3	CASSQESRVYGNTIYF	TGTGCCAGCAGCCAAGAAAGCAGGGTGTATGGAAACACCATATATTTT